The clone carrying this T cell receptor (beta chain) was recorded a few times. Its antigen is currently unknown. The CDR3 covers 14 residues. Trimming removed 5 bases from V and 5 bases from J, with 15 bases in between. The V gene's germline CDR1 is SGHTA and CDR2 FQGNSA. TCRdb re-derived calls from the 5' RACE reads in MiXCR, one entry per CDR3 protein. The sample comprises under 650,000 distinct CDR3 sequences, roughly 18% of which are singletons, and 12% rests with the top ten. This sample stems from a study of T-cell memory formation after mild COVID-19. Study results and caveats: The study detected some responding clones in pre-infection memory, suggesting cross-reactive memory joined. CD4/CD8 balance held among clones contracting day 15 to 85, and later expanders leaned CD4+. Contracting CD4+ clones were located mainly in CM and EM, and CD8+ clones in EMRA.

The sequence came from an adult woman who had mild COVID-19 (a few samples of this study predate the infection). Cell type and time point are not known. Sequenced input: PBMCs or a T cell subset sorted from them (not recorded which). This chain links TRBV7-2 with TRBJ1-1; D not resolved. The CDR3, as DNA: TGTGCCAGCAGCCTATCTAACACCGGGACTGAAGCTTTCTTT. This gives the protein CASSLSNTGTEAFF.